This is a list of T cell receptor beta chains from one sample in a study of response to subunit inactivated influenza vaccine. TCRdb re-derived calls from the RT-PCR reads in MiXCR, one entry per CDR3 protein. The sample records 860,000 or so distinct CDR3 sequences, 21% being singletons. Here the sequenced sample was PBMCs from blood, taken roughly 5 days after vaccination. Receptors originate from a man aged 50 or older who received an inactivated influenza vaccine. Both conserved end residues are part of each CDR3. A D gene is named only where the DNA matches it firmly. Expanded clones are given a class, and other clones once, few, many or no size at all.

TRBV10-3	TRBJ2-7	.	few	CAISVRDDYEQYF	TGTGCCATCAGCGTCCGGGACGACTACGAGCAGTACTTC
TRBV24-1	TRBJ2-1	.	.	CATSPGEGYNEQFF	TGTGCCACCAGTCCGGGAGAAGGGTACAATGAGCAGTTCTTC
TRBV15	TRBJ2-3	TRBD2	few	CATSRGERDTDTQYF	TGTGCCACCAGCAGAGGCGAGCGGGACACAGATACGCAGTATTTT
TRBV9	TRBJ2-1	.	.	CASSGFGSTYNEQFF	TGTGCCAGCAGCGGTTTCGGATCGACCTACAATGAGCAGTTCTTC
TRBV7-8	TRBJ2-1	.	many	CASRETGYSYNEQFF	TGTGCCAGCAGGGAAACAGGGTACTCCTACAATGAGCAGTTCTTC
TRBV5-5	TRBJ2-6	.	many	CASSRVSGANVLTF	TGTGCCAGCAGCCGGGTGTCTGGGGCCAACGTCCTGACTTTC
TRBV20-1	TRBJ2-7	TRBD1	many	CSARKTGSYEQYF	TGCAGTGCTAGAAAGACAGGGTCCTACGAGCAGTACTTC
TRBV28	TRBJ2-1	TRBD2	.	CASSRTSGFNEQFF	TGTGCCAGCAGCCGGACTAGCGGGTTCAATGAGCAGTTCTTC
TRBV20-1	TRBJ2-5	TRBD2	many	CSAGVAGMGQETQYF	TGCAGTGCTGGGGTAGCGGGAATGGGCCAAGAGACCCAGTACTTC
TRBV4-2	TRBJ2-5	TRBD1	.	CASSARQGYQETQYF	TGTGCCAGCAGCGCCCGACAGGGTTACCAAGAGACCCAGTACTTC
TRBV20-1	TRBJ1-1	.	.	CSARVQLNTEAFF	TGCAGTGCTAGAGTACAGTTGAACACTGAAGCTTTCTTT
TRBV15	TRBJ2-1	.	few	CATSSNYKGSYNEQFF	TGTGCCACCAGCAGCAACTACAAGGGGTCCTACAATGAGCAGTTCTTC
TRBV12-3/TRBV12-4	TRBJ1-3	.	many	CASSLGANSGNTIYF	TGTGCCAGCAGTTTAGGCGCCAACTCTGGAAACACCATATATTTT
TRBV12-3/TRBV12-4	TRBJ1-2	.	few	CASSSDHWGVKGYGYTF	TGTGCCAGCAGTTCAGACCACTGGGGCGTAAAGGGTTATGGCTACACCTTC
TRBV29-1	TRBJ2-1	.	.	CSVATRSSYNEQFF	TGCAGCGTTGCCACCCGAAGCTCCTACAATGAGCAGTTCTTC
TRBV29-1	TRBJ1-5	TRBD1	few	CSVRGQGANQPQHF	TGCAGCGTCCGTGGGCAGGGGGCTAATCAGCCCCAGCATTTT
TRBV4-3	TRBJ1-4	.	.	CASSHEVGGNEKLFF	TGCGCCAGCAGCCACGAAGTGGGGGGGAATGAAAAACTGTTTTTT
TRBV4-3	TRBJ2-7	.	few	CASSQEMVDRNYEQYF	TGCGCCAGCAGCCAAGAAATGGTTGACAGAAACTACGAGCAGTACTTC
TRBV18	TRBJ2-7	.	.	CASSLEGRRAEQYF	TGTGCCAGCTCACTCGAGGGCCGACGGGCCGAGCAGTACTTC
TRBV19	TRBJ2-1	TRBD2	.	CDSIGGAGVGNEQFF	TGTGACAGTATTGGGGGTGCGGGAGTGGGCAATGAGCAGTTCTTC
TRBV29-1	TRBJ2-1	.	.	CSVEIPGGFNEQFF	TGCAGCGTTGAAATACCAGGGGGGTTCAATGAGCAGTTCTTC
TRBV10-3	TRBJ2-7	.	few	CAISVQQGYEQYF	TGTGCCATCAGTGTCCAACAGGGTTACGAGCAGTACTTC
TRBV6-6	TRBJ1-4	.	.	CASSQDPLEKLFF	TGTGCCAGCAGCCAAGACCCCTTAGAAAAACTGTTTTTT
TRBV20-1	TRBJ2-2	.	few	CSARVGPSSTGELFF	TGCAGTGCTAGAGTGGGGCCCTCGAGTACCGGGGAGCTGTTTTTT